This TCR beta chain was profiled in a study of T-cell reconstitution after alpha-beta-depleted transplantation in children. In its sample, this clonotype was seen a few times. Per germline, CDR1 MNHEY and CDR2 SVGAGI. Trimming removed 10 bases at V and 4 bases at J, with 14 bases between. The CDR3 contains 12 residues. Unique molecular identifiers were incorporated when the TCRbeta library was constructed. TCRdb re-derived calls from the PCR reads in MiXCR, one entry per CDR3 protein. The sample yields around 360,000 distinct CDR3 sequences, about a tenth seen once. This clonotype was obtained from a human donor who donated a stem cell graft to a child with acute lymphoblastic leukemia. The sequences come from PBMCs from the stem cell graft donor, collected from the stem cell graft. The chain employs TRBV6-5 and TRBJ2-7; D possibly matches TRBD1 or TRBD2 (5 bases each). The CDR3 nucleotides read TGTGCCACAGGGACGGCTCAATACGAGCAGTACTTC. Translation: CATGTAQYEQYF.